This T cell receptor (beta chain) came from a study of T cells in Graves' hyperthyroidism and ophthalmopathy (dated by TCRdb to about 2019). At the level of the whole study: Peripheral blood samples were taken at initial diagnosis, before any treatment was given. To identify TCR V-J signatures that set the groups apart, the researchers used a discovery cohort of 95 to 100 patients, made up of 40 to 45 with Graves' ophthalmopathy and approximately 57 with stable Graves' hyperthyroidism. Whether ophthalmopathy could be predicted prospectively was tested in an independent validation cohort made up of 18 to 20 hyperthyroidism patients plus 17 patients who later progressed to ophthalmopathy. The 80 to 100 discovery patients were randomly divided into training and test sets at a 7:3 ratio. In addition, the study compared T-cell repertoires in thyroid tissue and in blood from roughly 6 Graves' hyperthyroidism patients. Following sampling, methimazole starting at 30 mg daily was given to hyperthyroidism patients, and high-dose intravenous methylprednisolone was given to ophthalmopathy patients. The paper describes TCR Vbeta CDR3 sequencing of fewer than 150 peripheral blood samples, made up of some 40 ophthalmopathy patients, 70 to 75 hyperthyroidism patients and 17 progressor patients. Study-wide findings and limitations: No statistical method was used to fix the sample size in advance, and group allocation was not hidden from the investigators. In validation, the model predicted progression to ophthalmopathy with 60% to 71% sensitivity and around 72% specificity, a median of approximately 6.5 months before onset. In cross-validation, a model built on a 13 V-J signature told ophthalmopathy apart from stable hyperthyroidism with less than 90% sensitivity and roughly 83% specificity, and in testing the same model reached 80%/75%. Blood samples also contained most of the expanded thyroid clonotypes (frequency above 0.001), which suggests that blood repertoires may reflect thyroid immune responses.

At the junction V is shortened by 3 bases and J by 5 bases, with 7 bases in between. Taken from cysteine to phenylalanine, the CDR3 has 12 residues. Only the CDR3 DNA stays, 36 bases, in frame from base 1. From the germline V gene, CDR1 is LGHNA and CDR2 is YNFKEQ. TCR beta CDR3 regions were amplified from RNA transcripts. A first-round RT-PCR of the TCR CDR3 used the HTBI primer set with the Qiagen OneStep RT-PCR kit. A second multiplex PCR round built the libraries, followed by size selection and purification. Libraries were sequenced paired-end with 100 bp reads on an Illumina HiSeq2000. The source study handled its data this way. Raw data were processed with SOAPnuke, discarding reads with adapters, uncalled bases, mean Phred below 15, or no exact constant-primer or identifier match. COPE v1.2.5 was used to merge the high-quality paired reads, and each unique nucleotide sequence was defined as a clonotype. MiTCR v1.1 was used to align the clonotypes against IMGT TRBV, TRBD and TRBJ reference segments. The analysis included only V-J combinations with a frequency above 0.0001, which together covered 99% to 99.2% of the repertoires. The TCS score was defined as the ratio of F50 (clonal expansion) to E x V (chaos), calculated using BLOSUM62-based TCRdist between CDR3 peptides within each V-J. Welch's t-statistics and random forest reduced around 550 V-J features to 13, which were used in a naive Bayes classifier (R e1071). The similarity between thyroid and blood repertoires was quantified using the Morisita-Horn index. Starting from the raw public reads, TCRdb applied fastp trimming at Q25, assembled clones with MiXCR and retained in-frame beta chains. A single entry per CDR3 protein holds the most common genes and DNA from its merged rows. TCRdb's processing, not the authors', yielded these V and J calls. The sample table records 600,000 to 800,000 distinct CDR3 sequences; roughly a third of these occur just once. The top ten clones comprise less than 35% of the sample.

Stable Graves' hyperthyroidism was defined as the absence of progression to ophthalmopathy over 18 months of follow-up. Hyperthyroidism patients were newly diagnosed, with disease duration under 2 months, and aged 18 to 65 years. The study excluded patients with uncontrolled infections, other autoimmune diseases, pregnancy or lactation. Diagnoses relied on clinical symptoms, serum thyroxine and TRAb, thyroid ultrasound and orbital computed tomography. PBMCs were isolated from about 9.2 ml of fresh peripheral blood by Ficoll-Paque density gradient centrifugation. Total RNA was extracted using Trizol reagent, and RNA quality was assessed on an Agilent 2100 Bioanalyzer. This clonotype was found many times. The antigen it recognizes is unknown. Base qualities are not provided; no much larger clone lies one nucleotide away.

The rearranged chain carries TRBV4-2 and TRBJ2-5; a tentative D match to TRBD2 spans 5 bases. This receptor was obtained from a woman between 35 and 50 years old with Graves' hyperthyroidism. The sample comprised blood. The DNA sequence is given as TGTGCCAGCAGCCAGAGGAGGGAGACCCAGTACTTC. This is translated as CASSQRRETQYF.